These 25 T cell receptor beta chains were all obtained from the same sample, sequenced in a study of control samples from healthy donors and cancer patients (dated by TCRdb to 2018 to 2021). Library preparation employed the immunoSEQ multiplex PCR assay. TCRdb carries this immuneACCESS record with in-frame sequences only. Its versions omit some clonotypes, under half of them owing to an unresolved V gene in the studies checked, with the rest unexplained. The sample includes 120,000 or so clones, with approximately 92% observed a single time. The top ten clones comprise approximately 0.58% of the sample. Sequencing was carried out using PBMCs. The receptors here all came from a man older than 75 with head and neck cancer.

The CDR3 here is CASSLIMNTEAFF. CDR3 DNA sequence: TGTGCCAGTTCCCTTATCATGAACACTGAAGCTTTCTTT. J is TRBJ1-1 and V is TRBV6-5; D is unresolved. In germline, CDR1 is MNHEY, CDR2 SVGAGI. The V end lost 9 bases, the J end lost 0 bases, and 11 bases lay between the germline ends. The length of the CDR3 is 13 residues.

The chain has TRBV20-1 and TRBJ2-5, with TRBD1 as a possible D gene (5 bases). The CDR3 loop spans 13 amino acids. Germline CDR1 reads DFQATT; CDR2 reads SNEGSKA (reference sequence). V was trimmed by 3 bases and J by 2 bases, leaving 10 bases between them. CDR3 sequence reads: CSASWTPQETQYF. The CDR3 DNA reads TGCAGTGCTAGTTGGACACCACAAGAGACCCAGTACTTC.

The V call is TRBV7-9, the J call TRBJ1-1, with D perhaps matching TRBD1 (5 bases). From germline, CDR1 is SEHNR and CDR2 FQNEAQ (reference sequence). Trimming removed 1 base at V and 4 bases at J, with 13 bases between. This CDR3 is built from 15 residues. The CDR3: CASSLVQAGFTEAFF. The CDR3, as DNA: TGTGCCAGCAGCTTAGTTCAGGCAGGGTTCACTGAAGCTTTCTTT. Using reference TRBV7-9 and TRBJ1-1 for the parts outside the CDR3, the full variable domain is DTGVSQNPRHKITKRGQNVTFRCDPISEHNRLYWYRQTLGQGPEFLTYFQNEAQLEKSRLLSDRFSAERPKGSFSTLEIQRTEQGDSAMYLCASSLVQAGFTEAFFGQGTRLTVV.

The chain links TRBV5-1 to TRBJ2-7; 10 nucleotides line up with TRBD2. Trimming cost V 0 bases and J 1 base; bases outside gene matches: 1. CDR3 length equals 15 residues. Germline V gene sequence: CDR1 SGHRS, CDR2 YFSETQ. CDR3 in amino acids: CASSLVAGGSYEQYF. The CDR3 nucleotides read TGCGCCAGCAGCTTGGTAGCGGGGGGATCCTACGAGCAGTACTTC.

The chain links TRBV9 to TRBJ1-2; D remains ambiguous. This CDR3 contains 13 residues. Trimming removed 4 bases at V and 4 bases at J, with 11 bases between. Germline V lookup: CDR1 SGDLS, CDR2 YYNGEE. This CDR3 reads CASSPRTFYGYTF. The CDR3 DNA reads TGTGCCAGCAGCCCCCGGACCTTCTATGGCTACACCTTC. The variable domain in full, completed from reference TRBV9 and TRBJ1-2, reads DSGVTQTPKHLITATGQRVTLRCSPRSGDLSVYWYQQSLDQGLQFLIQYYNGEERAKGNILERFSAQQFPDLHSELNLSSLELGDSALYFCASSPRTFYGYTFGSGTRLTVV.

This clone was counted a single time. The rearrangement uses TRBV27 and TRBJ1-1, with TRBD1 as a possible D gene (6 bases). V lost 6 bases and J lost 8, with 13 bases in between. Germline V CDR1 and CDR2: MNHEY, SMNVEV (reference sequence). This CDR3 has 12 residues. For the CDR3, the DNA is TGTGCCAGCAGCCAAACAGGGAGAGAAGCTTTCTTT. Protein: CASSQTGREAFF.

J is TRBJ2-3 and V is TRBV19; D possibly corresponds to TRBD2 (6 bases). Germline V gives CDR1 LNHDA, CDR2 SQIVND (reference sequence). The CDR3 loop spans 16 amino acids. Trimming shortened V by 5 bases and J by 2 bases, and 17 bases separated the two germline ends. As DNA, the CDR3 is TGTGCCAGTAGTGTTGGGACTTCTCGTGACACAGATACGCAGTATTTT. It is translated as CASSVGTSRDTDTQYF.

The chain is built from TRBV18 and TRBJ1-2; D perhaps matches TRBD1 (5 bases). The CDR3 has 14 amino acids. Germline assignment: CDR1 KGHSH and CDR2 LQKENI. The V end was cut by 4 bases, the J end by 1 base, with 10 bases between. This CDR3 is CASSLKTDNYGYTF. CDR3 coding DNA: TGTGCCAGCTCACTAAAGACAGATAACTATGGCTACACCTTC.

This chain uses TRBV20-1 with TRBJ1-3; 9 bases map to TRBD1. The junction had 6 bases not matched to a gene; V was cut back by 3 bases and J by 3 bases. Germline loops: CDR1 DFQATT, CDR2 SNEGSKA (reference sequence). This CDR3 spans 15 amino acids. The CDR3 region has the DNA TGCAGTGCTAGTAGGGACAGGGTATTTGGAAACACCATATATTTT. Its protein is CSASRDRVFGNTIYF.

The chain carries TRBV5-1 and TRBJ2-7; 7 nucleotides align to TRBD2. This CDR3 is 15 amino acids long. Germline V gene data show CDR1 as SGHRS and CDR2 as YFSETQ. The V and J ends lost 1 base and 0 bases, in that order; junction bases with no gene match: 4. The CDR3 loop is CASSLWEGSSYEQYF. As DNA, the CDR3 is TGCGCCAGCAGCTTGTGGGAGGGTAGCTCCTACGAGCAGTACTTC.

This rearrangement joins TRBV19 to TRBJ1-3; no firm D call. The CDR3 sequence is 14 residues long. V shed 1 base and J shed 1 base, with 5 bases lying between them. The germline CDR1 and CDR2 sequences are LNHDA and SQIVND (reference sequence). This CDR3 reads CASSIGGSGNTIYF. CDR3 bases: TGTGCCAGTAGTATAGGGGGTTCTGGAAACACCATATATTTT. The full variable domain, rest sourced from reference TRBV19 and TRBJ1-3, is DGGITQSPKYLFRKEGQNVTLSCEQNLNHDAMYWYRQDPGQGLRLIYYSQIVNDFQKGDIAEGYSVSREKKESFPLTVTSAQKNPTAFYLCASSIGGSGNTIYFGEGSWLTVV.

This clone was counted a single time. The CDR3 spells CASSPGGGVRDEQFF. CDR3 sequence (DNA): TGTGCCAGCAGCCCCGGGGGGGGTGTCCGGGATGAGCAGTTCTTC. V usage is TRBV9 and J usage is TRBJ2-1, with 8 bases aligning to TRBD2. V lost 4 bases, J lost 8 bases, and 11 bases stayed unmatched. The V gene's germline CDR1 is SGDLS and CDR2 YYNGEE. The CDR3 contains 15 residues.

The table lists this clone with a count of one. The chain carries TRBV12-3 or TRBV12-4 and TRBJ1-2, with D possibly being TRBD1 (5 bases). Trimming left V 3 bases short and J 4 bases short, with 6 bases between. CDR3 length: 12 amino acids. The CDR3 bases are TGTGCCAGCAGTTTTGGGGCCTATGGCTACACCTTC. Translation gives CASSFGAYGYTF.

The gene calls are TRBV5-6 and TRBJ1-4; D unresolved. This CDR3 has 12 amino acids. Germline CDR1 reads SGHDT; CDR2 reads YYEEEE. The ends were cut back, 1 base at V and 5 bases at J, with 3 bases in the middle. CDR3 protein: CASSLLNEKLFF. For the CDR3, the DNA is TGTGCCAGCAGCTTGTTAAATGAAAAACTGTTTTTT.

The chain couples TRBV7-2 to TRBJ2-3; 7 positions agree with TRBD2. Germline CDR1 SGHTA, CDR2 FQGNSA. CDR3 length: 14 residues. V was clipped by 8 bases and J by 4 bases; unmatched bases: 9. The CDR3 loop reads CASAGGGSADTQYF. The CDR3 coding sequence is TGTGCCAGCGCCGGGGGAGGGAGCGCAGATACGCAGTATTTT.

The rearrangement uses TRBV5-4 and TRBJ1-1; possible D gene TRBD1, 5 bases. CDR1 is SGHNT and CDR2 is YYREEE in the germline V gene (reference sequence). The CDR3 runs 15 residues. Trimming pared 4 bases from V and 5 bases from J, leaving 18 bases between. This CDR3 reads CASSVGAGDRTEAFF. The CDR3 coding sequence is TGTGCCAGCAGCGTAGGGGCGGGGGATCGGACTGAAGCTTTCTTT.

DNA of the CDR3: TGTGCCAGCAGTTTGGTCAGGAATAGCAATCAGCCCCAGCATTTT. Translation gives CASSLVRNSNQPQHF. The chain is built from TRBV6-5 and TRBJ1-5; D not certain. The V end was cut by 4 bases, the J end by 0 bases, with 10 bases between. CDR3 length equals 15 residues. The germline gives CDR1 MNHEY, CDR2 SVGAGI.

This clone showed up just once. This rearrangement joins TRBV9 to TRBJ2-2, with unresolved D. This CDR3 is built from 13 residues. Per germline, CDR1 SGDLS and CDR2 YYNGEE. Trimming took 3 bases from V and 6 from J, leaving 9 bases between them. The CDR3 region has the DNA TGTGCCAGCAGCGCCCCCCCGGCCGGGGAGCTGTTTTTT. This codes for CASSAPPAGELFF.

The genes are TRBV5-1 and TRBJ1-5; no clear D. CDR3 length: 14 amino acids. Trimming stripped 1 base from V and 0 bases from J, with 5 bases between. Per germline, CDR1 SGHRS and CDR2 YFSETQ. In DNA form, the CDR3 reads TGCGCCAGCAGCTTGACCGGTAGCAATCAGCCCCAGCATTTT. Translated: CASSLTGSNQPQHF.

A note on this clone: In the same sample, other DNA sequences code for this CDR3. The rearrangement joins TRBV18 to TRBJ2-7; TRBD1 is a possible D gene (5 bases). This CDR3 comprises 13 residues. V gave up 3 bases and J gave up 2 bases, with 8 bases separating them. Germline-derived CDR1 and CDR2 are KGHSH and LQKENI. The CDR3 reads CASSPGQTYEQYF. In DNA form, the CDR3 reads TGTGCCAGCTCACCCGGACAAACCTACGAGCAGTACTTC.

The rearrangement uses TRBV5-4 and TRBJ2-7, with 12 bases identical to TRBD1. Germline V lookup: CDR1 SGHNT, CDR2 YYREEE (reference sequence). V was pared by 3 bases and J by 3 bases, with 7 bases of the junction left unmatched. CDR3 length: 16 residues. The CDR3 here is CASSSGTGGAIYEQYF. The CDR3, as DNA: TGTGCCAGCAGCTCAGGGACAGGGGGCGCGATCTACGAGCAGTACTTC.

The J gene is TRBJ2-1, the V gene TRBV5-4, with 7 bases identical to TRBD1. The CDR3 extends over 15 amino acids. The germline V gene encodes CDR1 SGHNT and CDR2 YYREEE (reference sequence). With V trimmed by 0 bases and J by 8 bases, 8 bases remained unmatched. The CDR3 protein is CASSLEPRQGDEQFF. CDR3 in DNA: TGTGCCAGCAGCTTGGAACCCCGACAGGGCGATGAGCAGTTCTTC.

The chain links TRBV24-1 to TRBJ2-3; TRBD2 matches 10 bases. This CDR3 contains 14 residues. After removal of 4 bases from V and 9 bases from J, the junction contained 6 bases not matched to a gene. CDR1 and CDR2 (germline): KGHDR, SFDVKD. CDR3 sequence: CATSDPGLATTQYF. The CDR3, as DNA: TGTGCCACCAGTGACCCGGGACTAGCGACCACGCAGTATTTT.

This clone was observed a few times. The rearrangement uses TRBV4-3 and TRBJ1-4, with unresolved D. Germline CDR1 is LGHNA and CDR2 is YSLEER. CDR3 size: 15 residues. The V end lost 4 bases, the J end lost 0 bases, and 9 bases lay between the germline ends. CDR3 in amino acids: CASSPLLATNEKLFF. DNA for the CDR3: TGCGCCAGCAGCCCCCTACTAGCAACTAATGAAAAACTGTTTTTT.

This chain joins TRBV19 and TRBJ1-3; no definite D call. The CDR3 is 16 amino acids. Trimming left V 9 bases short and J 0 bases short, with 18 bases between. Germline values: CDR1 LNHDA, CDR2 SQIVND (reference sequence). CDR3 in amino acids: CASMGVRQSSGNTIYF. The CDR3 coding sequence is TGTGCCAGCATGGGAGTCAGGCAAAGCTCTGGAAACACCATATATTTT.